This is a list of T cell receptor beta chains from one sample in a study of T cell responses to AZD1222 COVID-19 vaccine. TCRdb keeps only in-frame clones here, not all; method: immunoSEQ multiplex PCR. The table has about 150,000 clones, 88% seen once; the top ten hold about 5.4%. Sequenced material: peripheral blood, taken 28 days after the second dose of the MenACWY control vaccine. These receptors originate from an adult who received the MenACWY meningococcal vaccine as a control. Each CDR3 is given with its conserved first and last residue. Fields, in order: J gene, D gene, V gene, clone size, CDR3 DNA, CDR3 protein. The D gene is left open where the match is weak. Clone size appears in some rows only: once, few, many, or a class for an expanded clone.

TRBJ2-3	TRBD2	TRBV7-2	once	TGTGCCAGCAGCGCGAGCGGGGGGGCCACAGATACGCAGTATTTT	CASSASGGATDTQYF
TRBJ1-5	TRBD1	TRBV7-2	NA	TGTGCCAGCAGCTCGAGGACAGGGAGAACCAATCAGCCCCAGCATTTT	CASSSRTGRTNQPQHF
TRBJ1-1	TRBD1	TRBV29-1	NA	TGCAGCGTGAGGACAGGGTTGGGGATTGAAGCTTTCTTT	CSVRTGLGIEAFF
TRBJ2-3	TRBD2	TRBV9	NA	TGTGCCAGCAGCGCCCTACTAGCGGAGAGCACAGATACGCAGTATTTT	CASSALLAESTDTQYF
TRBJ2-7	NA	TRBV28	once	TGTGCCAGCAGACTATCGGGATTGCGCTCCTACGAGCAGTACTTC	CASRLSGLRSYEQYF
TRBJ1-5	TRBD1	TRBV19	NA	TGTGCCAGTAGTACCACGGACAGGGGGGTCAATCAGCCCCAGCATTTT	CASSTTDRGVNQPQHF
TRBJ1-1	NA	TRBV5-1	NA	TGCGCCAGCAGCTTGGACCGACGGCTGAACACTGAAGCTTTCTTT	CASSLDRRLNTEAFF
TRBJ1-2	TRBD1	TRBV19	NA	TGTGCCAGTAGTAAGGACAGGCATAACTATGGCTACACCTTC	CASSKDRHNYGYTF
TRBJ1-3	NA	TRBV19	NA	TGTGCCAGTAGATCCAGACCTGCTGGAAACACCATATATTTT	CASRSRPAGNTIYF
TRBJ2-7	NA	TRBV6-5	NA	TGTGCCAGCAGCACATCAGGGATTTCCTACGAGCAGTACTTC	CASSTSGISYEQYF
TRBJ2-3	TRBD2	TRBV7-2	NA	TGTGCCAGCAGCCATGGACGTGGCGGGAGGTCCACAGATACGCAGTATTTT	CASSHGRGGRSTDTQYF
TRBJ1-2	TRBD1	TRBV5-4	NA	TGTGCCAGCAGCGTTCCGGGACAGTATGGCTACACCTTC	CASSVPGQYGYTF
TRBJ2-2	NA	TRBV5-5	NA	TGTGCCAGCAGCTTGGACAGGGCGAACACCGGGGAGCTGTTTTTT	CASSLDRANTGELFF
TRBJ1-4	TRBD1	TRBV19	NA	TGTGCCAGTAGTATGCGACAGGGAGATGAAAAACTGTTTTTT	CASSMRQGDEKLFF
TRBJ1-2	NA	TRBV3-1/TRBV3-2	once	TGTGCCAGCAGCCGACACCACTTC	CASSRHHF
TRBJ1-5	TRBD1	TRBV7-2	NA	TGTGCCAGCAGCTTTTACAGGGGACTCAATCAGCCCCAGCATTTT	CASSFYRGLNQPQHF
TRBJ2-3	NA	TRBV6-5	NA	TGTGCCAGTACATCGCCCTTCGCAGATACGCAGTATTTT	CASTSPFADTQYF
TRBJ2-2	TRBD2	TRBV2	NA	TGTGCCAGCAGTGAAAAAGGGAGGGCTACCGGGGAGCTGTTTTTT	CASSEKGRATGELFF
TRBJ1-5	NA	TRBV7-8	NA	TGTGCCAGCAGCTTAACAGGTAATCAGCCCCAGCATTTT	CASSLTGNQPQHF
TRBJ2-1	TRBD2	TRBV10-2	NA	TGCGCCAGCAGCTCCGACAGTCGACTAGCGGGAGGCGATGAGCAGTTCTTC	CASSSDSRLAGGDEQFF
TRBJ1-5	NA	TRBV7-2	NA	TGTGCCAGCAGCTTAGGTCAGTATAGCAATCAGCCCCAGCATTTT	CASSLGQYSNQPQHF
TRBJ1-4	TRBD1	TRBV19	NA	TGTGCCAGTAACAGGGGGGGGGATGAAAAACTGTTTTTT	CASNRGGDEKLFF
TRBJ1-2	NA	TRBV5-1	NA	TGCGCCAGCAGCTCCTCAGGGGATTGGGGCTACACCTTC	CASSSSGDWGYTF
TRBJ2-1	TRBD2	TRBV5-1	NA	TGCGCCAGCAGCGGGACTAGCGGTAACAATGAGCAGTTCTTC	CASSGTSGNNEQFF